A single sample is the source of the 9 T cell receptor beta chains below, sequenced in a study of T cells in Graves' hyperthyroidism and ophthalmopathy. Amplification of TCR beta CDR3 regions was performed using RNA transcripts as template. HTBI primers were employed in a first-round RT-PCR of the TCR CDR3. TCRdb analysed the multiplex PCR reads with MiXCR anew, one entry per CDR3 protein. The sample lists about 400,000 distinct CDR3 sequences, about 15% seen once, with over 7.5% in the top ten. Sequencing input: blood. These receptors came from a woman aged 18-30 years with Graves' hyperthyroidism.

The sample holds many counts of this clonotype. This sequence joins TRBV6-1 and TRBJ2-3; the D call may be TRBD1 or TRBD2 (5 bases each). The CDR3 runs to 16 residues. Germline V CDR1 and CDR2: MNHNS, SASEGT. Trimming cost V 6 bases and J 1 base, with 17 bases left between them. This CDR3 is CASSAGTQWGTDTQYF. Written as DNA, the CDR3 is TGTGCCAGCAGCGCCGGGACCCAATGGGGCACAGATACGCAGTATTTT.

This clonotype was detected many times. The V and J genes are TRBV24-1 and TRBJ2-3, with D maybe TRBD1 (5 bases). V dropped 3 bases and J dropped 5 bases, with 11 bases sitting between them. Germline values: CDR1 KGHDR, CDR2 SFDVKD. The CDR3 contains 14 residues. This chain's CDR3 is CATSDPYRKDTQYF. CDR3 DNA sequence: TGTGCCACCAGTGATCCCTACAGGAAAGATACGCAGTATTTT.

V is TRBV6-1 and J is TRBJ2-2; 13 nucleotides match TRBD2. The CDR3 covers 18 residues. Germline V CDR1 and CDR2: MNHNS, SASEGT. Trimming removed 5 bases from V and 5 bases from J; junction bases left unmatched: 11. The CDR3 nucleotides read TGTGCCAGCAGTTTTACTAGCGGGGGGGCCCGGGATACCGGGGAGCTGTTTTTT. This encodes CASSFTSGGARDTGELFF.

This clonotype was recorded at least ten times. The chain couples TRBV29-1 to TRBJ2-2, with D unresolved. CDR3 length equals 10 residues. CDR1 and CDR2 from the germline V gene are SQVTM and ANQGSEA. V was pared by 3 bases and J by 6 bases, with 2 bases between. CDR3: CSVEAGELFF. CDR3 coding DNA: TGCAGCGTTGAGGCCGGGGAGCTGTTTTTT.

This chain joins TRBV25-1 and TRBJ2-7; D may match TRBD1 or TRBD2 (5 bases each). This CDR3 is built from 13 residues. CDR1 and CDR2 from the germline V gene are MGHDK and SYGVNS. V was shortened by 4 bases and J by 8 bases, with 15 bases between the two germline ends. This CDR3 is CASSARGQGQQYF. CDR3 sequence (DNA): TGTGCCAGCAGTGCCCGGGGTCAGGGTCAGCAGTACTTC.

This clonotype turned up a few times. CDR3 loop: CASSTAKGRSLASAQHF. CDR3 in DNA: TGTGCCAGTAGTACGGCCAAGGGGCGAAGCCTAGCATCAGCCCAGCATTTT. The genes are TRBV19 and TRBJ1-5; a weak D match, TRBD1 (5 bases). The CDR3 covers 17 residues. Per germline, CDR1 LNHDA and CDR2 SQIVND (reference sequence). The germline V and J ends were trimmed by 4 bases and 11 bases, with 27 bases remaining between them.

In regard to this clonotype: A much more abundant neighbour one base away suggests this may be a read error. V and J are TRBV29-1 and TRBJ1-1; D may be TRBD1 (5 bases). This CDR3 region has 16 residues. V gave up 6 bases and J gave up 2 bases, with 22 bases separating them. Germline assignment: CDR1 SQVTM and CDR2 ANQGSEA. The CDR3: CSVERDGPSINTEAFF. The CDR3 bases are TGCAGCGTCGAAAGGGACGGCCCCTCTATTAACACTGAAGCTTTCTTT.

This clonotype was seen ten or more times. The genes are TRBV25-1 and TRBJ1-2, with D possibly being TRBD1 (5 bases). Germline V CDR1 and CDR2: MGHDK, SYGVNS. V was trimmed by 6 bases and J by 2 bases, leaving 16 bases between them. The CDR3 consists of 15 residues. CDR3 nucleotides: TGTGCCAGCAGCTTGATCAGGGAACTGAACTATGGCTACACCTTC. It codes for CASSLIRELNYGYTF.

This clonotype was recorded many times. The chain recombines TRBV3-1 with TRBJ2-4; D uncertain. Germline V CDR1 and CDR2: LGHDT, YNNKEL (reference sequence). The CDR3 covers 14 residues. V was cut by 1 base and J by 5 bases, with 9 bases left in between. CDR3 nucleotides: TGTGCCAGCAGCCAAGGCGTTGCGGAAAACATTCAGTACTTC. Protein sequence: CASSQGVAENIQYF.